These T cell receptor beta chains were read from a single sample in a study of cytomegalovirus exposure and HLA in healthy donors. Some clones are missing from TCRdb's copy, which holds only in-frame ones; the method was immunoSEQ multiplex PCR. This table has fewer than 200,000 clones, around nine tenths appearing once. Input material: PBMCs. The receptors were sampled from a young man in good health and CMV-seropositive. The CDR3 runs from the conserved cysteine through the conserved F or W. Each record gives: J gene, V gene, CDR3 protein.

J: TRBJ2-1
V: TRBV13
CDR3: CASSLGSILYNEQFF

J: TRBJ2-7
V: TRBV6-6
CDR3: CASSQGYYEQYF

J: TRBJ1-5
V: TRBV10-3
CDR3: CAISKDRYQPQHF

J: TRBJ2-1
V: TRBV9
CDR3: CASSEGGGTTYNEQFF

J: TRBJ1-5
V: TRBV5-6
CDR3: CASSDATGAQHF

J: TRBJ2-1
V: TRBV6-5
CDR3: CASSSGTSDYNEQFF

J: TRBJ2-7
V: TRBV25-1
CDR3: CASSEYKTRQGKYEQYF

J: TRBJ1-1
V: TRBV4-2
CDR3: CASSQVDQGLEAFF

J: TRBJ1-1
V: TRBV9
CDR3: CASSAGQGSEAFF

J: TRBJ2-3
V: TRBV5-5
CDR3: CASSLEVGASDTQYF

J: TRBJ1-1
V: TRBV7-9
CDR3: CASSSIDRPGELAFF

J: TRBJ1-1
V: TRBV30
CDR3: CAWSVLVGFSEAFF

J: TRBJ1-5
V: TRBV2
CDR3: CASGNRENQPQHF

J: TRBJ2-1
V: TRBV7-2
CDR3: CASSPQGLSYNEQFF

J: TRBJ2-7
V: TRBV27
CDR3: CASSPGPPSGGTYEQYF

J: TRBJ2-1
V: TRBV7-2
CDR3: CASSLYRLAGLGNEQFF

J: TRBJ1-1
V: TRBV29-1
CDR3: CSAGGRDRAWNTEAFF

J: TRBJ2-5
V: TRBV4-1
CDR3: CASSRMANTKETQYF

J: TRBJ2-1
V: TRBV19
CDR3: CASSISWDSSYNEQFF

J: TRBJ2-2
V: TRBV5-1
CDR3: CASSPATQGASGELFF

J: TRBJ2-1
V: TRBV2
CDR3: CASSEELAGDNEQFF

J: TRBJ2-2
V: TRBV27
CDR3: CASSLSQGWPGELFF

J: TRBJ2-3
V: TRBV2
CDR3: CASSVESGDTQYF

J: TRBJ2-6
V: TRBV15
CDR3: CATRSGSGANVLTF

J: TRBJ2-1
V: TRBV10-2
CDR3: CASRLTSGAPNEQFF

J: TRBJ2-2
V: TRBV6-4
CDR3: CASSLHEDGGPGELFF

J: TRBJ2-7
V: TRBV7-8
CDR3: CASSLSGLRYEQYF

J: TRBJ2-5
V: TRBV7-9
CDR3: CASSTPAGGETQYF

J: TRBJ2-2
V: TRBV7-9
CDR3: CASSSELNTGELFF

J: TRBJ2-5
V: TRBV11-3
CDR3: CASSLGIGAETQYF

J: TRBJ1-6
V: TRBV27
CDR3: CASSFARVGSPLHF

J: TRBJ2-1
V: TRBV9
CDR3: CASSAGTGGFNEQFF

J: TRBJ2-2
V: TRBV9
CDR3: CASSVAGAGRNTGELFF

J: TRBJ2-7
V: TRBV6-5
CDR3: CASSWTSGRSYEQYF

J: TRBJ1-2
V: TRBV15
CDR3: CATSRDFGGVEYGYTF

J: TRBJ1-5
V: TRBV18
CDR3: CASSPSGGRGPQHF

J: TRBJ1-2
V: TRBV2
CDR3: CASRRSGESYGYTF